This entry lists 11 T cell receptor beta chains sequenced from one sample in a study of shared clonotypes between healthy human individuals. Only in-frame clones appear in the TCRdb table, and some are missing; sequencing was by immunoSEQ multiplex PCR. The sample has about 1.1 million clones; approximately 75% are singletons. Sequences were obtained from memory CD4+ T cells from PBMCs. This sample's subset: CD45RA-negative fraction. The receptor source for this set is a man aged 18 to 30 in good health. Some clones in this sample may be carry-over from other donors' samples.

This rearrangement joins TRBV6-6 to TRBJ2-1, with no clear D. V shed 5 bases and J shed 6 bases, with 14 bases lying between them. Germline V gene data show CDR1 as MNHNY and CDR2 as SVGAGI (reference sequence). The CDR3 spans 14 residues. Written as DNA, the CDR3 is TGTGCCAGCAGTCACTTGACCAAATTCAATGAGCAGTTCTTC. This codes for CASSHLTKFNEQFF.

The rearrangement joins TRBV5-1 to TRBJ1-2, with D unresolved. Trimming took off 0 bases at V and 6 bases at J, with 12 bases between the two ends. This CDR3 spans 14 amino acids. Germline loops: CDR1 SGHRS, CDR2 YFSETQ. The CDR3 spells CASSLEVDFHGYTF. The CDR3 bases are TGCGCCAGCAGCTTGGAAGTGGATTTTCATGGCTACACCTTC.

The chain recombines TRBV14 with TRBJ1-4; D possibly corresponds to TRBD1 (6 bases). The germline CDR1 and CDR2 sequences are SGHDN and FVKESK. The CDR3 contains 16 residues. Trimming left V 3 bases short and J 5 bases short, with 16 bases between. For the CDR3, the DNA is TGTGCCAGCAGCCAGGTGACGCCGGGGGCGAATGAAAAACTGTTTTTT. Translating it yields CASSQVTPGANEKLFF.

This clone was counted a few times. The same CDR3 is also encoded by other DNA sequences in this sample. CDR3 residues: CASSLRDSYGYTF. The CDR3 DNA follows: TGTGCCAGCAGTCTACGGGACAGCTATGGCTACACCTTC. The V call is TRBV28, the J call TRBJ1-2, with TRBD1 matching over 7 bases. CDR1 and CDR2 (germline): MDHEN, SYDVKM. The CDR3 length is 13 residues. V lost 5 bases and J lost 4; bases outside the gene matches: 4.

V and J are TRBV6-6 and TRBJ1-1; 7 bases map to TRBD1. Germline V gene lookup returns CDR1 MNHNY and CDR2 SVGAGI (reference sequence). V trimming: 4 bases; J trimming: 3 bases; junction bases outside the gene matches: 8. The CDR3 is 15 residues long. The CDR3 region has the DNA TGTGCCAGCAGTTTTGCCGGGACAGCTTACACTGAAGCTTTCTTT. Amino acid sequence: CASSFAGTAYTEAFF.

This clone was counted ten times or more. The chain uses TRBV5-1 and TRBJ1-2; D unclear. V was cut by 0 bases and J by 5 bases, with 11 bases left in between. The CDR3 loop spans 14 amino acids. Germline V gene data show CDR1 as SGHRS and CDR2 as YFSETQ. This CDR3 reads CASSLVSLRYGYTF. The DNA of the CDR3 is TGCGCCAGCAGCTTGGTAAGCCTTAGATATGGCTACACCTTC.

The V gene is TRBV6-5, the J gene TRBJ1-2; D call uncertain. Germline assignment: CDR1 MNHEY and CDR2 SVGAGI. Trimming pared 2 bases from V and 0 bases from J, leaving 10 bases between. There are 15 residues in the CDR3. The CDR3 region is CASSYGRPTNYGYTF. In nucleotides, the CDR3 is TGTGCCAGCAGTTACGGACGACCTACTAACTATGGCTACACCTTC.

V usage is TRBV6-6 and J usage is TRBJ2-1; 11 positions match TRBD2. This CDR3 is 14 amino acids long. Germline-derived CDR1 and CDR2 are MNHNY and SVGAGI (reference sequence). With V trimmed by 7 bases and J by 9 bases, 8 bases remained unmatched. The CDR3 here is CASTILAGVVEQFF. CDR3 DNA sequence: TGTGCCAGCACGATACTAGCGGGAGTTGTTGAGCAGTTCTTC.

This chain uses TRBV4-3 with TRBJ2-2; the D is unclear. The CDR3 has 16 amino acids. V was clipped by 3 bases and J by 5 bases, with 16 bases between them. Per the germline V gene, CDR1 is LGHNA and CDR2 is YSLEER. As DNA, the CDR3 is TGCGCCAGCAGCCATGCACTAAGAGTGGGAACCGGGGAGCTGTTTTTT. Translation gives CASSHALRVGTGELFF.

This chain connects TRBV28 to TRBJ1-2; D is ambiguous. The germline V gene encodes CDR1 MDHEN and CDR2 SYDVKM. Trimming stripped 6 bases from V and 4 bases from J, with 12 bases between. The length of the CDR3 is 13 residues. The CDR3 coding sequence is TGTGCCAGCAGCGAAGTCCTCACCTATGGCTACACCTTC. Translation: CASSEVLTYGYTF.

The V call is TRBV15, the J call TRBJ2-2; D perhaps matches TRBD2 (5 bases). Germline loops: CDR1 LNHNV, CDR2 YYDKDF (reference sequence). The CDR3 is 17 residues long. V dropped 5 bases and J dropped 0 bases, with 16 bases sitting between them. This CDR3 is CATSGSVSGSNTGELFF. CDR3 coding DNA: TGTGCCACCAGCGGCAGCGTGAGCGGCTCGAACACCGGGGAGCTGTTTTTT.